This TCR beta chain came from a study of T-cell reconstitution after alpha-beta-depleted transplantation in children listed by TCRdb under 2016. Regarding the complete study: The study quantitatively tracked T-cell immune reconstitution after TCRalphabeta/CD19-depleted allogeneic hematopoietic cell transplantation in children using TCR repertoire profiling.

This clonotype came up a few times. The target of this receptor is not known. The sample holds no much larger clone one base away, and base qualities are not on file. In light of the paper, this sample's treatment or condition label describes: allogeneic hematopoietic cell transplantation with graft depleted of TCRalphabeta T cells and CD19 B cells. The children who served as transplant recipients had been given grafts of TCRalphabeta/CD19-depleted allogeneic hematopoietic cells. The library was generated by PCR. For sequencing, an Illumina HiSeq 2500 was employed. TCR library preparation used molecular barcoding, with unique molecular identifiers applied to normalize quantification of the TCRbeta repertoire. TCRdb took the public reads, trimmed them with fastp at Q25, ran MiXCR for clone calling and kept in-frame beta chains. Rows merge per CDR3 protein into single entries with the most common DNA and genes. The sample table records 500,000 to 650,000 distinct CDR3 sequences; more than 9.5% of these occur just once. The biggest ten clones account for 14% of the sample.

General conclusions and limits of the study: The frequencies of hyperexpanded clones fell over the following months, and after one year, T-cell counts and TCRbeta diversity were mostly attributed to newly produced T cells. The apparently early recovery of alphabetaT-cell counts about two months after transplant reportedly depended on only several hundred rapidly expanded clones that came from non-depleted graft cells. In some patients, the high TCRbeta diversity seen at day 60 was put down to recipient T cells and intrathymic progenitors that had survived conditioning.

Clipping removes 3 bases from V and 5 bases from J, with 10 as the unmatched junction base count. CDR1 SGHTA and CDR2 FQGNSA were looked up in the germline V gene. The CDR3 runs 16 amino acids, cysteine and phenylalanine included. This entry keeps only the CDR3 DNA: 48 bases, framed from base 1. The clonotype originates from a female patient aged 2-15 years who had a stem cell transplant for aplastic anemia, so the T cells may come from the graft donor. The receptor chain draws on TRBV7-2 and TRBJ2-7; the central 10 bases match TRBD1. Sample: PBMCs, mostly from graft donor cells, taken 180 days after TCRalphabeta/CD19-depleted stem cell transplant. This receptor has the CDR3 CASSLTGGRFIHEQYF. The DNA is TGTGCCAGCAGCTTGACAGGGGGCAGATTTATCCACGAGCAGTACTTC.